The 13 T cell receptor beta chains below come from one sample, sequenced in a study of human T cells and chemical hapten exposure. Total RNA was extracted from unfractionated whole blood. TCRdb independently ran MiXCR on the 5' RACE reads; one entry per CDR3 protein. Of 130,000 or so distinct CDR3 sequences listed, 4.1% are singletons. All receptors derive from a female donor in good health.

This clonotype came up many times. The rearrangement joins TRBV20-1 to TRBJ1-4; D is undetermined. The CDR3 length is 14 residues. CDR1 DFQATT and CDR2 SNEGSKA come from the germline V gene (reference sequence). Trimming left V 5 bases short and J 6 bases short, with 16 bases between. The CDR3 reads CSAGSVEPYEKLFF. CDR3 DNA: TGCAGTGCTGGATCAGTGGAACCCTATGAAAAACTGTTTTTT.

The table lists this clonotype with many counts. The chain is built from TRBV28 and TRBJ2-3; 7 bases are a match to TRBD1. Germline V gene lookup returns CDR1 MDHEN and CDR2 SYDVKM. The CDR3 runs to 14 residues. V lost 3 bases, J lost 6 bases, and 6 bases stayed unmatched. CDR3 in DNA: TGTGCCAGCAGTTTCCGGGGACAGTACGATACGCAGTATTTT. It is translated as CASSFRGQYDTQYF.

This clonotype was seen more than once but under ten times. This chain uses TRBV2 with TRBJ1-2, with TRBD1 matching over 8 bases. The CDR3 covers 17 residues. V dropped 8 bases and J dropped 4; count of bases not matched to a gene: 18. Germline CDR1 is SNHLY and CDR2 is FYNNEI. The chain's CDR3 is CASPGRARGQVRYGYTF. CDR3 sequence (DNA): TGTGCCAGCCCCGGAAGGGCCAGGGGGCAGGTCCGCTATGGCTACACCTTC.

For this clonotype: A much larger clone differs from this one at a single base, so this may be a read error. The gene calls are TRBV6-5 and TRBJ2-2; no firm D call. Looked up from germline, CDR1 is MNHEY and CDR2 is SVGAGI. The CDR3 is 15 residues long. CDR3 amino acids: CANSYGSYNTGELFF. Written as DNA, the CDR3 is TGTGCCAACAGTTACGGGTCCTATAACACCGGGGAGCTGTTTTTT.

This chain's CDR3 is CASLDFPNQPQHF. The CDR3 DNA reads as TGTGCCAGCCTCGACTTTCCAAATCAGCCCCAGCATTTT. This chain joins TRBV6-6 and TRBJ1-5, with D unclear. V was trimmed by 8 bases and J by 4 bases, leaving 12 bases between them. This CDR3 is 13 amino acids long. Looked up from germline, CDR1 is MNHNY and CDR2 is SVGAGI (reference sequence).

The sample holds many counts of this clonotype. The chain recombines TRBV28 with TRBJ1-1; the D gene is possibly TRBD1 (6 bases). CDR3 length equals 11 residues. Germline V gene data show CDR1 as MDHEN and CDR2 as SYDVKM. Trimming removed 6 bases at V and 8 bases at J, with 10 bases between. The CDR3: CASRFGTEAFF. CDR3 in DNA: TGTGCCAGCAGATTTGGGACAGAAGCTTTCTTT. The complete variable domain, with remaining parts taken from reference TRBV28 and TRBJ1-1, reads DVKVTQSSRYLVKRTGEKVFLECVQDMDHENMFWYRQDPGLGLRLIYFSYDVKMKEKGDIPEGYSVSREKKERFSLILESASTNQTSMYLCASRFGTEAFFGQGTRLTVV.

This clonotype was counted at least ten times. The chain is built from TRBV29-1 and TRBJ2-5; 9 nucleotides match TRBD1. Germline V lookup: CDR1 SQVTM, CDR2 ANQGSEA. The CDR3 is made up of 12 amino acids. V shed 7 bases and J 3 bases; nucleotides not matched to a gene: 3. For the CDR3, the DNA is TGCAGCGCTACAGGGGGCGAAGAGACCCAGTACTTC. Translation: CSATGGEETQYF.

This clonotype occurred a few times. The chain recombines TRBV29-1 with TRBJ1-4; D is unclear. The germline gives CDR1 SQVTM, CDR2 ANQGSEA. With 3 bases removed from V and 6 bases from J, the gap between germline ends came to 11 bases. The CDR3 is 13 amino acids. CDR3 protein: CSVEGIGDEKLFF. CDR3 sequence (DNA): TGCAGCGTTGAGGGGATCGGTGATGAAAAACTGTTTTTT. Together with reference TRBV29-1 and TRBJ1-4, the CDR3 gives the full variable domain: SAVISQKPSRDICQRGTSLTIQCQVDSQVTMMFWYRQQPGQSLTLIATANQGSEATYESGFVIDKFPISRPNLTFSTLTVSNMSPEDSSIYLCSVEGIGDEKLFFGSGTQLSVL.

This clonotype has at least ten counts. The chain combines TRBV5-5 with TRBJ2-3; no firm D call. Per the germline V gene, CDR1 is SGHKS and CDR2 is YYEKEE (reference sequence). This CDR3 comprises 13 residues. V was trimmed by 3 bases and J by 2 bases, leaving 7 bases between them. CDR3 sequence (DNA): TGTGCCAGCAGCTCTGACTTCACAGATACGCAGTATTTT. It encodes CASSSDFTDTQYF.

This clonotype was picked up many times. The gene calls are TRBV20-1 and TRBJ2-6; tentatively, D is TRBD1 (5 bases). V gave up 6 bases and J gave up 2 bases, with 11 bases separating them. This CDR3 has 14 amino acids. Per the germline V gene, CDR1 is DFQATT and CDR2 is SNEGSKA (reference sequence). CDR3 DNA: TGCAGTGCCAGGGTTCCTCCTGGGGCCAACGTCCTGACTTTC. Residues: CSARVPPGANVLTF.

This clonotype has more than one count but fewer than ten. The chain carries TRBV5-1 and TRBJ2-7; D might be TRBD1 (5 bases). Trimming took off 3 bases at V and 6 bases at J, with 22 bases between the two ends. Germline-derived CDR1 and CDR2 are SGHRS and YFSETQ. This CDR3 is built from 16 residues. CDR3 coding DNA: TGCGCCAGCAGCTCCTACGAAACAGGCCTGGCTGGCGAGCAGTACTTC. Translated, it gives CASSSYETGLAGEQYF.

This clonotype was seen only a few times. CDR3 residues: CAISEWQGYTQYF. CDR3 coding DNA: TGTGCCATCAGTGAATGGCAGGGTTATACGCAGTATTTT. The rearrangement uses TRBV10-3 and TRBJ2-3, with a possible D match to TRBD1 (5 bases). V lost 3 bases to trimming and J lost 7 bases, with 11 bases between them. Germline V lookup: CDR1 ENHRY, CDR2 SYGVKD. The CDR3 covers 13 residues.

This clonotype was detected ten times or more. V usage is TRBV18 and J usage is TRBJ1-2; no clear D. CDR1 is KGHSH and CDR2 is LQKENI in the germline V gene. Trimming left V 1 base short and J 3 bases short, with 9 bases between. The CDR3 totals 14 residues. In DNA, the CDR3 is TGTGCCAGCTCACCACGGACCGGGGACTATGGCTACACCTTC. Translation gives CASSPRTGDYGYTF.